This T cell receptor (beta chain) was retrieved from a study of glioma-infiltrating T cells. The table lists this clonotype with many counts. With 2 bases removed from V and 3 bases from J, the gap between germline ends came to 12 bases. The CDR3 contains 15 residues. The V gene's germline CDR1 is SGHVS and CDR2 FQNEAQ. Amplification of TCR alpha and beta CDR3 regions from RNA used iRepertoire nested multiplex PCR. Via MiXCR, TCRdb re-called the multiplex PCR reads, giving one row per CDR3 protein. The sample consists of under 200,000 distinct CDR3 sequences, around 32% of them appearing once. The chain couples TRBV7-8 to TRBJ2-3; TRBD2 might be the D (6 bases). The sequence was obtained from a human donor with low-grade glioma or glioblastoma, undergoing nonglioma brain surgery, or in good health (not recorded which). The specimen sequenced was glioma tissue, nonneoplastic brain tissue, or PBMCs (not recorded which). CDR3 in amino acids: CASSLLTGETDTQYF. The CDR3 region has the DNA TGTGCCAGCAGCTTACTTACGGGAGAAACAGATACGCAGTATTTT.